One T cell receptor beta chain is described in this entry. The source of the sample is a study of control samples from healthy donors and cancer patients. Repertoires were generated with immunoSEQ multiplex PCR, while TCRdb's copy carries only in-frame clones and drops some. In the table there are about 44,000 clones, just over 70% of which are singletons. Trimming removed 10 bases from V and 6 bases from J, with 22 bases in between. The CDR3 runs to 15 residues. Looked up from germline, CDR1 is LNHDA and CDR2 is SQIVND (reference sequence). The sample consisted of formalin-fixed, paraffin-embedded tissue. This chain connects TRBV19 to TRBJ1-5; D might be TRBD1 (5 bases). This sequence was found in a male donor with melanoma. The CDR3 reads CATLRDGRMGQPQHF. CDR3 bases: TGTGCCACCCTAAGGGACGGCAGAATGGGTCAGCCCCAGCATTTT.